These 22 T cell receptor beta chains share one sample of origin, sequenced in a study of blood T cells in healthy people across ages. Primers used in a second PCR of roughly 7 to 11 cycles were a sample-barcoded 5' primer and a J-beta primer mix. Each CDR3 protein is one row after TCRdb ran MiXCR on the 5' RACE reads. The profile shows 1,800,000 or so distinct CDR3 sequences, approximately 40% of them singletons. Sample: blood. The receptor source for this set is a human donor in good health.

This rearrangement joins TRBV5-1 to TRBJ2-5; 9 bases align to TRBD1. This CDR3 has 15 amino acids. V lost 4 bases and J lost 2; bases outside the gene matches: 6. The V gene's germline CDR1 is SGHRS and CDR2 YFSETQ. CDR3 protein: CASSRGQGSQETQYF. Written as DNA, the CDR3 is TGCGCCAGCAGCCGGGGACAGGGTTCGCAAGAGACCCAGTACTTC.

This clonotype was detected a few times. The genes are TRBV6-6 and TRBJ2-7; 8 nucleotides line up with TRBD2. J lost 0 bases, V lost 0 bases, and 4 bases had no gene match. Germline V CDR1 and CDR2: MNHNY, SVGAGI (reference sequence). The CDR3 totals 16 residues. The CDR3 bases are TGTGCCAGCAGTTACTCGAGCGGGGGCCTCTCCTACGAGCAGTACTTC. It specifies CASSYSSGGLSYEQYF.

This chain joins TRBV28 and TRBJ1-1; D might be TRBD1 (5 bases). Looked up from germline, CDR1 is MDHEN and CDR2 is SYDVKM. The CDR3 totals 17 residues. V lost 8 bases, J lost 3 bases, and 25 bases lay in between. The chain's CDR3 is CASVPQGIGGRDTEAFF. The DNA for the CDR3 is TGTGCCAGCGTACCCCAGGGCATTGGGGGTAGGGACACTGAAGCTTTCTTT. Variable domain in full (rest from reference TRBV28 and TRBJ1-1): DVKVTQSSRYLVKRTGEKVFLECVQDMDHENMFWYRQDPGLGLRLIYFSYDVKMKEKGDIPEGYSVSREKKERFSLILESASTNQTSMYLCASVPQGIGGRDTEAFFGQGTRLTVV.

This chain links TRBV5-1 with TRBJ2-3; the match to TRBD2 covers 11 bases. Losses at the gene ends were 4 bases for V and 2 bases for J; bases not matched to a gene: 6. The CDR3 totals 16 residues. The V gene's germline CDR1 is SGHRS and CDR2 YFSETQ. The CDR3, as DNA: TGCGCCAGCAGCCCGATGACTAGCGGGGTCACAGATACGCAGTATTTT. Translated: CASSPMTSGVTDTQYF.

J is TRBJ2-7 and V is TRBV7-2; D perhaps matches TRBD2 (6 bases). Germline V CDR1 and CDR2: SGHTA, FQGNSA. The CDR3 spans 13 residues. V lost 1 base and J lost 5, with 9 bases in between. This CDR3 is CASSLESGDEQYF. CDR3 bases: TGTGCCAGCAGCTTAGAGTCGGGGGACGAGCAGTACTTC.

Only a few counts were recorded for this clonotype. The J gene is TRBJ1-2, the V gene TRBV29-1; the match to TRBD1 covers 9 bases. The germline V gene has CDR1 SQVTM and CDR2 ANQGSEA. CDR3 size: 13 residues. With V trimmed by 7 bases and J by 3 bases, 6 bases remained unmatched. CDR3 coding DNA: TGCAGCGCTGTTGGACAGGGGTACTATGGCTACACCTTC. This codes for CSAVGQGYYGYTF.

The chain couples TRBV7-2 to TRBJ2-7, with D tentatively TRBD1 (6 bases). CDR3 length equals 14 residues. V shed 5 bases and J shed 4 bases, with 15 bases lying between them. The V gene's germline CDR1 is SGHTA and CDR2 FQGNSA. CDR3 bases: TGTGCCAGCAGCCCACACAGGGTCCAGTACGAGCAGTACTTC. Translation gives CASSPHRVQYEQYF.

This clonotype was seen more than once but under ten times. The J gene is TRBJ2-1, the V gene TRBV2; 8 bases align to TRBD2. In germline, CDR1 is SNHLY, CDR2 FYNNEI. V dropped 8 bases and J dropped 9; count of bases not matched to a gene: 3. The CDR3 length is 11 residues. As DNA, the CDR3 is TGTGCCAGCGGGACTAGGGGTGAGCAGTTCTTC. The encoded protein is CASGTRGEQFF.

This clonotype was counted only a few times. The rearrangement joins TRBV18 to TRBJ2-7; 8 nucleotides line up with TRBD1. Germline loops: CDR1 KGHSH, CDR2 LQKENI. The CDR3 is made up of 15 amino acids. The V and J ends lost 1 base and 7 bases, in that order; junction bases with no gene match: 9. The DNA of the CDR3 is TGTGCCAGCTCACCACATTTAACAGGGGGAGAGGAGCAGTACTTC. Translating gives CASSPHLTGGEEQYF.

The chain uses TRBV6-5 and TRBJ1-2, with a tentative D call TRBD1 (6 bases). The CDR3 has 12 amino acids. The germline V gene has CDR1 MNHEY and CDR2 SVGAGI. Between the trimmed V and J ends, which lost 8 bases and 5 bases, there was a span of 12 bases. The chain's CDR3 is CASGWTVYGYTF. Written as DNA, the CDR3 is TGTGCCAGCGGTTGGACAGTTTATGGCTACACCTTC.

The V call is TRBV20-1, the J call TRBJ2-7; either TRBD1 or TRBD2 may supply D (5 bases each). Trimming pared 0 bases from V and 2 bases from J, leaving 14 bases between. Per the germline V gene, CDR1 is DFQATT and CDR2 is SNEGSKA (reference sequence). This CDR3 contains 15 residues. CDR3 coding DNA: TGCAGTGCTAGAGATGGGGGAAGTCCCACCTACGAGCAGTACTTC. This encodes CSARDGGSPTYEQYF.

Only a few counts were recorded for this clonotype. CDR3 sequence reads: CASRLGQSSYEQYF. The CDR3 DNA reads TGTGCCAGCAGACTGGGACAGAGCTCCTACGAGCAGTACTTC. The chain employs TRBV28 and TRBJ2-7; 7 nucleotides line up with TRBD1. Per germline, CDR1 MDHEN and CDR2 SYDVKM. With 6 bases clipped from V and 0 bases from J, the junction kept 5 bases outside the gene matches. This CDR3 region has 14 residues.

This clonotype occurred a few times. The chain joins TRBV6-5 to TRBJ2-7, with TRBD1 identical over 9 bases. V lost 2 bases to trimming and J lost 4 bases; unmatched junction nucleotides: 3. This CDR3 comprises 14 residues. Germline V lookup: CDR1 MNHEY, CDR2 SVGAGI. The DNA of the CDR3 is TGTGCCAGCAGTTACAACGGACAGGGGTACGAGCAGTACTTC. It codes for CASSYNGQGYEQYF.

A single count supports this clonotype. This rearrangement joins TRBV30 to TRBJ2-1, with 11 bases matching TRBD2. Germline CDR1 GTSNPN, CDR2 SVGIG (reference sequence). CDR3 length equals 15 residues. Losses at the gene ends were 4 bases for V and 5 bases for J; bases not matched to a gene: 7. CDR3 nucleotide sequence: TGTGCCTGGAACACGACTAGCGGGGATAACAATGAGCAGTTCTTC. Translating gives CAWNTTSGDNNEQFF.

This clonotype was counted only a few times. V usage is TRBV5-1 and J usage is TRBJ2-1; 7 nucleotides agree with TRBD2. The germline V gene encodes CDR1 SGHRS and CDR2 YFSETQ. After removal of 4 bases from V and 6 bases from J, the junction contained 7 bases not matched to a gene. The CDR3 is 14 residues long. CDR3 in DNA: TGCGCCAGCAGCATCCGGGACTATATCAATGAGCAGTTCTTC. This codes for CASSIRDYINEQFF.

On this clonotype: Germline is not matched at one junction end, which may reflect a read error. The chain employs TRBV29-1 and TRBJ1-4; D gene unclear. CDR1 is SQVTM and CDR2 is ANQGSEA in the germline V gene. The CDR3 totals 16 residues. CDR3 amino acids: CSVGDGPGRPNEKRFF. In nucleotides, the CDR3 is TGCAGCGTTGGAGATGGCCCGGGTCGGCCTAATGAAAAACGGTTTTTT.

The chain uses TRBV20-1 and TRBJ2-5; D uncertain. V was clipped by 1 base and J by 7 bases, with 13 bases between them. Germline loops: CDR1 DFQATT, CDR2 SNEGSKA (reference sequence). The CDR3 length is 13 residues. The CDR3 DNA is TGCAGTGCTAGAGTACCTCTACTGGGGACCCAGTACTTC. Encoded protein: CSARVPLLGTQYF.

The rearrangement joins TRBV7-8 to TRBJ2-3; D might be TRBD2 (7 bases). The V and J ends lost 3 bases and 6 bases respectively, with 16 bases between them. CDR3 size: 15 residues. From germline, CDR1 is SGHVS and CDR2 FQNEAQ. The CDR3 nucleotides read TGTGCCAGCAGCTTCTCGCGGGGGCTCTGGGATACGCAGTATTTT. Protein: CASSFSRGLWDTQYF.

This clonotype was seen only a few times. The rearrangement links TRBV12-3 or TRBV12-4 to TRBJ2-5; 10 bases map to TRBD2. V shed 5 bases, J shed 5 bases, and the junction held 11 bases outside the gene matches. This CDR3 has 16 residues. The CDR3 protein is CASSLLAGGSGETQYF. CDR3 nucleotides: TGTGCCAGCAGTCTCTTAGCGGGGGGATCCGGGGAGACCCAGTACTTC.

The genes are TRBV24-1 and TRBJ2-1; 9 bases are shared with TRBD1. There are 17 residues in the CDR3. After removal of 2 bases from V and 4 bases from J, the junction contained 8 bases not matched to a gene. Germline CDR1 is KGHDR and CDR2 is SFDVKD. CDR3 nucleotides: TGTGCCACCAGTGATTGGTCACAGGGGGCGGCGTACAATGAGCAGTTCTTC. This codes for CATSDWSQGAAYNEQFF.

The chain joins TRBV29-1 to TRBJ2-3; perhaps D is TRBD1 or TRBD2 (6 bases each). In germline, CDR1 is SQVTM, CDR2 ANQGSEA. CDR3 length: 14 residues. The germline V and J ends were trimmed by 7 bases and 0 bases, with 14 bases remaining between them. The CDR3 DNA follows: TGCAGCGGACTAGGGGGTACTAGCACAGATACGCAGTATTTT. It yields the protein CSGLGGTSTDTQYF.

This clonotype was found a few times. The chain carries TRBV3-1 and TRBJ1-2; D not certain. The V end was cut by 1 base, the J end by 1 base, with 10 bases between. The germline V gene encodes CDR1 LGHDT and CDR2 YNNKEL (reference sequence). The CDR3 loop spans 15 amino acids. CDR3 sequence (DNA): TGTGCCAGCAGCCAAGGGGTCGTGGGTAACTATGGCTACACCTTC. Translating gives CASSQGVVGNYGYTF.